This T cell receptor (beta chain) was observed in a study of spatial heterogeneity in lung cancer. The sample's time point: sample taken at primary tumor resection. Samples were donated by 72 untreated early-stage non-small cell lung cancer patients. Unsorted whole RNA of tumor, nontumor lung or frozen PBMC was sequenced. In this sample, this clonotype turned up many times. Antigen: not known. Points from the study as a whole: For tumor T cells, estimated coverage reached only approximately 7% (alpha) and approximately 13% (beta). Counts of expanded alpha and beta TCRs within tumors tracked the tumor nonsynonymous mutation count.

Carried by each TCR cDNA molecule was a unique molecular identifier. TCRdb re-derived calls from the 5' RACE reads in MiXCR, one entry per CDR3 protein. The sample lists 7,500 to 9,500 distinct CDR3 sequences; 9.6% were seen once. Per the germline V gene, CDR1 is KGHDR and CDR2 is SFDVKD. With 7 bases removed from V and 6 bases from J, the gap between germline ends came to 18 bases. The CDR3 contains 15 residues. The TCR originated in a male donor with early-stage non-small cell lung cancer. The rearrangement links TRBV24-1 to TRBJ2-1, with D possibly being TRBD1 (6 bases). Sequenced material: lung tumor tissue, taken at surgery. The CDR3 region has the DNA TGTGCCACCAGCTATTCTTCCCGGGACACCAATGAGCAGTTCTTC. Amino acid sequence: CATSYSSRDTNEQFF.